The 27 T cell receptor beta chains given below trace back to one sample, sequenced in a study of T cells after yellow fever vaccination. TCRdb reanalysed the 5' RACE reads using MiXCR and keeps one entry per CDR3 protein. The table lists approximately 350,000 distinct CDR3 sequences, more than 9% of them singletons. The source was PBMCs, collected on the day of the first yellow fever vaccination. The receptors were sampled from a man aged 18 to 35 who received the YFV17D yellow fever vaccine.

In this sample, this clonotype turned up many times. The chain uses TRBV12-3 or TRBV12-4 and TRBJ2-1, with D possibly matching TRBD1 (6 bases). Trimming left V 1 base short and J 5 bases short, with 9 bases between. CDR3 length: 14 residues. The CDR3 region is CASSLVSGDNEQFF. In nucleotides, the CDR3 is TGTGCCAGCAGTTTAGTGTCAGGGGACAATGAGCAGTTCTTC.

The chain combines TRBV18 with TRBJ2-7, with 9 bases fitting TRBD2. CDR3 length: 16 amino acids. Per the germline V gene, CDR1 is KGHSH and CDR2 is LQKENI. Losses at the gene ends were 2 bases for V and 0 bases for J; bases not matched to a gene: 5. The CDR3 protein is CASSPGPSGDSYEQYV. CDR3 sequence (DNA): TGTGCCAGCTCACCAGGACCTAGCGGGGACTCCTACGAGCAGTACGTC.

The chain employs TRBV9 and TRBJ1-6; no definite D call. Germline V gene data show CDR1 as SGDLS and CDR2 as YYNGEE. The CDR3 is 14 residues long. V was trimmed by 2 bases and J by 9 bases, leaving 12 bases between them. The CDR3 sequence: CASSVHMSGSPLHF. The CDR3 region has the DNA TGTGCCAGCAGCGTTCACATGTCGGGTTCACCCCTCCACTTT. The entire variable domain, with the rest obtained from reference TRBV9 and TRBJ1-6, is as follows: DSGVTQTPKHLITATGQRVTLRCSPRSGDLSVYWYQQSLDQGLQFLIQYYNGEERAKGNILERFSAQQFPDLHSELNLSSLELGDSALYFCASSVHMSGSPLHFGNGTRLTVT.

This clonotype turned up a few times. The J gene is TRBJ2-5, the V gene TRBV11-2; the D is unclear. The length of the CDR3 is 14 residues. Germline CDR1 SGHAT, CDR2 FQNNGV. The V gene lost 3 bases and the J gene lost 4 bases, with 12 bases spanning the gap. CDR3 sequence (DNA): TGTGCCAGCAGCTTGGGCCCCTGGGGAGAGACCCAGTACTTC. It encodes CASSLGPWGETQYF.

This clonotype has ten or more counts. The genes are TRBV2 and TRBJ2-1, with 8 bases identical to TRBD2. Germline V gives CDR1 SNHLY, CDR2 FYNNEI. The J segment lost 9 bases and the V segment lost 7 bases, leaving 8 bases of the junction unmatched. CDR3 length equals 13 residues. CDR3 amino acids: CASKRGTDSEQFF. CDR3 DNA: TGTGCCAGCAAGCGGGGGACTGACAGTGAGCAGTTCTTC.

In its sample, this clonotype was seen many times. This rearrangement joins TRBV20-1 to TRBJ1-2; 7 bases align to TRBD1. V was pared by 5 bases and J by 2 bases, with 5 bases of the junction left unmatched. The CDR3 totals 13 residues. From germline, CDR1 is DFQATT and CDR2 SNEGSKA (reference sequence). The CDR3 reads CSASKDRNYGYTF. The CDR3 DNA is TGCAGTGCTTCCAAGGACAGGAACTATGGCTACACCTTC.

This clonotype came up a few times. This chain connects TRBV28 to TRBJ2-3; D remains ambiguous. V shed 4 bases and J shed 4 bases, with 12 bases lying between them. The CDR3 spans 14 residues. CDR1 MDHEN and CDR2 SYDVKM come from the germline V gene. This chain's CDR3 is CASSYHREADTQYF. The CDR3 nucleotides are TGTGCCAGCAGTTACCATAGAGAGGCAGATACGCAGTATTTT.

This clonotype was detected many times. This chain connects TRBV7-2 to TRBJ2-5; tentative D call: TRBD1 (5 bases). The V end lost 2 bases, the J end lost 1 base, and 11 bases lay between the germline ends. CDR1 and CDR2 from the germline V gene are SGHTA and FQGNSA. CDR3 length: 15 residues. CDR3 region: CASSLSQGLQETQYF. Written as DNA, the CDR3 is TGTGCCAGCAGCTTAAGTCAGGGCCTCCAAGAGACCCAGTACTTC.

V usage is TRBV12-5 and J usage is TRBJ2-3; possibly TRBD2 for D (6 bases). The CDR3 is 13 amino acids. Between the trimmed V and J ends, which lost 7 bases and 2 bases, there was a span of 10 bases. Germline loops: CDR1 LGHNT, CDR2 FRNRAP. The DNA of the CDR3 is TGTGCTAGTGCCACGGACTACACAGATACGCAGTATTTT. Translation: CASATDYTDTQYF. Variable domain in full (rest from reference TRBV12-5 and TRBJ2-3): DARVTQTPRHKVTEMGQEVTMRCQPILGHNTVFWYRQTMMQGLELLAYFRNRAPLDDSGMPKDRFSAEMPDATLATLKIQPSEPRDSAVYFCASATDYTDTQYFGPGTRLTVL.

This clonotype has just a few counts. The rearrangement uses TRBV5-1 and TRBJ1-4, with D perhaps matching TRBD1 (5 bases). V was shortened by 4 bases and J by 10 bases, with 17 bases between the two germline ends. CDR3 size: 14 residues. The germline CDR1 and CDR2 sequences are SGHRS and YFSETQ. CDR3 DNA: TGCGCCAGCAGCCCAGTAGGGGTAATTGGAAAACTGTTTTTT. Its translation is CASSPVGVIGKLFF. Complete variable domain (other parts from reference TRBV5-1 and TRBJ1-4): KAGVTQTPRYLIKTRGQQVTLSCSPISGHRSVSWYQQTPGQGLQFLFEYFSETQRNKGNFPGRFSGRQFSNSRSEMNVSTLELGDSALYLCASSPVGVIGKLFFGSGTQLSVL.

The V call is TRBV7-2, the J call TRBJ2-1; the match to TRBD1 covers 8 bases. With V trimmed by 7 bases and J by 5 bases, 10 bases remained unmatched. Germline CDR1 reads SGHTA; CDR2 reads FQGNSA. This CDR3 region has 15 residues. The DNA for the CDR3 is TGTGCCAGCACCCAGGGCAGGGGGCCCAACAATGAGCAGTTCTTC. Protein: CASTQGRGPNNEQFF. Full variable domain (remainder filled in from reference TRBV7-2 and TRBJ2-1): GAGVSQSPSNKVTEKGKDVELRCDPISGHTALYWYRQSLGQGLEFLIYFQGNSAPDKSGLPSDRFSAERTGGSVSTLTIQRTQQEDSAVYLCASTQGRGPNNEQFFGPGTRLTVL.

This sequence joins TRBV6-1 and TRBJ1-3, with D tentatively TRBD1 (6 bases). The germline V gene encodes CDR1 MNHNS and CDR2 SASEGT. Deletions cut 5 bases from V and 0 bases from J, with 14 bases between. The CDR3 is made up of 16 amino acids. The CDR3 DNA reads as TGTGCCAGCAGTAGGGCGGACAGCGCCTCTGGAAACACCATATATTTT. Translation: CASSRADSASGNTIYF.

This clonotype was counted at least ten times. The rearrangement joins TRBV5-5 to TRBJ1-1; the match to TRBD1 covers 8 bases. Germline V gene data show CDR1 as SGHKS and CDR2 as YYEKEE (reference sequence). The CDR3 consists of 13 residues. V dropped 6 bases and J dropped 6; count of bases not matched to a gene: 7. This CDR3 reads CASIGIQGAEAFF. The CDR3 coding sequence is TGTGCCAGCATCGGCATACAGGGGGCTGAAGCTTTCTTT.

This clonotype was counted at least ten times. The chain combines TRBV7-6 with TRBJ2-7; TRBD1 aligns across 10 bases. V shed 6 bases and J 3 bases; nucleotides not matched to a gene: 2. Germline CDR1 SGHVS, CDR2 FNYEAQ. This CDR3 has 13 amino acids. CDR3 protein: CASRRDRGYEQYF. The CDR3 bases are TGTGCCAGCAGAAGGGACAGGGGCTACGAGCAGTACTTC.

This chain uses TRBV20-1 with TRBJ2-5; D gene unclear. The CDR3 loop spans 10 amino acids. V was trimmed by 6 bases and J by 9 bases, leaving 11 bases between them. Germline assignment: CDR1 DFQATT and CDR2 SNEGSKA (reference sequence). The CDR3 loop is CSAPDPAQYF. In DNA form, the CDR3 reads TGCAGTGCCCCCGACCCGGCCCAGTACTTC.

This clonotype was counted many times. The chain uses TRBV6-5 and TRBJ1-1, with D perhaps TRBD1 (5 bases). Trimming left V 2 bases short and J 4 bases short, with 14 bases between. The CDR3 loop spans 15 amino acids. The germline gives CDR1 MNHEY, CDR2 SVGAGI. The CDR3 protein is CASSYGAGVGTEAFF. The CDR3 DNA sequence: TGTGCCAGCAGTTACGGGGCGGGAGTGGGCACTGAAGCTTTCTTT.

The rearrangement uses TRBV29-1 and TRBJ2-1; perhaps TRBD1 as D (7 bases). With 7 bases removed from V and 4 bases from J, the gap between germline ends came to 17 bases. The germline V gene has CDR1 SQVTM and CDR2 ANQGSEA. The CDR3 has 14 amino acids. The CDR3 loop reads CSAKEGAGYNEQFF. DNA for the CDR3: TGCAGCGCTAAGGAGGGGGCGGGGTACAATGAGCAGTTCTTC.

This clonotype was seen a few times. The V gene is TRBV12-3 or TRBV12-4, the J gene TRBJ1-3; TRBD1 matches at 8 bases. The length of the CDR3 is 14 residues. The ends lost 6 bases at V and 5 bases at J; junction bases unmatched: 6. The CDR3 DNA is TGTGCCAGCAGATTCGACAGGGGTCGAAACACCATATATTTT. Translation: CASRFDRGRNTIYF.

CDR3 sequence (DNA): TGCAGTGCTCTGCGGGCGGGGGGTAACACCGGGGAGCTGTTTTTT. The encoded protein is CSALRAGGNTGELFF. The J gene is TRBJ2-2, the V gene TRBV20-1; 8 bases match TRBD2. The germline V gene encodes CDR1 DFQATT and CDR2 SNEGSKA (reference sequence). J gave up 2 bases and V 5 bases, and 7 bases lay outside the gene matches. The CDR3 totals 15 residues.

This clonotype was counted many times. This chain joins TRBV6-2 or TRBV6-3 and TRBJ2-7; D is ambiguous. The CDR3 contains 13 residues. Trimming cost V 6 bases and J 2 bases, with 11 bases left between them. Germline assignment: CDR1 MNHEY and CDR2 SVGEGT. DNA of the CDR3: TGTGCCAGCAGCCTGCTTGGGGCCTACGAGCAGTACGTC. This translates into CASSLLGAYEQYV.

CDR3 DNA: TGCAGTGCTAGGGATCCGGGACAGATTTCCAACACTGAAGCTTTCTTT. It yields the protein CSARDPGQISNTEAFF. The chain joins TRBV20-1 to TRBJ1-1; TRBD1 matches at 7 bases. The CDR3 runs 16 residues. J gave up 2 bases and V 3 bases, and 12 bases lay outside the gene matches. CDR1 is DFQATT, CDR2 SNEGSKA, per germline (reference sequence).

The chain has TRBV29-1 and TRBJ1-1; a weak D match, TRBD1 (6 bases). V dropped 7 bases and J dropped 3 bases, with 15 bases sitting between them. Germline CDR1 is SQVTM and CDR2 is ANQGSEA. The CDR3 sequence is 13 residues long. CDR3 residues: CSAYRVSDTEAFF. In nucleotides, the CDR3 is TGCAGCGCTTACAGGGTTAGTGACACTGAAGCTTTCTTT.

The V and J genes are TRBV5-1 and TRBJ1-1, with a possible D match to TRBD1 (5 bases). In germline, CDR1 is SGHRS, CDR2 YFSETQ. The CDR3 has 13 amino acids. The V gene lost 4 bases and the J gene lost 1 base, with 8 bases spanning the gap. CDR3 sequence (DNA): TGCGCCAGCAGCGCACAGGCGAACACTGAAGCTTTCTTT. This gives the protein CASSAQANTEAFF. The full variable domain, in which reference TRBV5-1 and TRBJ1-1 provide the parts outside the CDR3, is KAGVTQTPRYLIKTRGQQVTLSCSPISGHRSVSWYQQTPGQGLQFLFEYFSETQRNKGNFPGRFSGRQFSNSRSEMNVSTLELGDSALYLCASSAQANTEAFFGQGTRLTVV.

This chain links TRBV27 with TRBJ1-5; tentative D call: TRBD1 (5 bases). Per the germline V gene, CDR1 is MNHEY and CDR2 is SMNVEV (reference sequence). V was shortened by 5 bases and J by 1 base, with 18 bases between the two germline ends. The CDR3 consists of 17 residues. Here the CDR3 reads CASSGGGSGASNQPQHF. CDR3 nucleotide sequence: TGTGCCAGCAGTGGAGGCGGGTCTGGGGCAAGCAATCAGCCCCAGCATTTT.

The gene calls are TRBV7-6 and TRBJ2-1; 7 positions agree with TRBD2. V dropped 5 bases and J dropped 10; count of bases not matched to a gene: 14. The CDR3 extends over 15 amino acids. The V gene's germline CDR1 is SGHVS and CDR2 FNYEAQ. This CDR3 is CASSRGDGPGVEQFF. DNA for the CDR3: TGTGCCAGCAGCCGGGGGGACGGGCCGGGGGTAGAGCAGTTCTTC.

The chain employs TRBV6-5 and TRBJ1-1; D might be TRBD1 (5 bases). The CDR3 consists of 13 residues. The germline gives CDR1 MNHEY, CDR2 SVGAGI. Trimming took 2 bases from V and 11 from J, leaving 15 bases between them. The CDR3 DNA follows: TGTGCCAGCAGTTACAGGACAAACGAAGGGGCTTTCTTT. It translates to CASSYRTNEGAFF.

Concerning this clonotype: At one end the junction does not follow the germline gene, possibly because of a read error. V gene TRBV20-1 combines with J gene TRBJ1-2; 12 positions match TRBD1. This CDR3 spans 16 amino acids. The V gene's germline CDR1 is DFQATT and CDR2 SNEGSKA (reference sequence). Written as DNA, the CDR3 is TGCAGTGCTAGAGTAGTCGCGGGACAGGGGGCGCATGGCTCCACCTTC. It yields the protein CSARVVAGQGAHGSTF.